A selection of T cell receptor beta chains follows, all from one sample in a study of OX40 agonist ivuxolimab in advanced cancers. Assay: immunoSEQ multiplex PCR; the TCRdb copy retains only in-frame clones and omits some. The sample gives 65,000 to 85,000 clones, about 92% of which show up once; roughly 0.2% is in the top ten. The sequenced sample was CD4+ or CD8+ T cells sorted from blood, obtained in a trial of the OX40 agonist ivuxolimab. The receptor source for this set is an adult with an advanced solid tumor such as melanoma, head and neck, liver or kidney cancer. CDR3s include the opening cysteine and the closing phenylalanine or tryptophan. Fields, in order: J gene, clone size, V gene, CDR3 length, CDR3 protein. Expanded clones are given a class, and other clones once, few, many or no size at all.

J gene: TRBJ1-3; clone size: once; V gene: TRBV19; CDR3 length: 14; CDR3 protein: CASSPEDSGNTIYF
J gene: TRBJ2-6; clone size: NA; V gene: TRBV27; CDR3 length: 17; CDR3 protein: CASSLTDLMGGANVLTF
J gene: TRBJ1-2; clone size: NA; V gene: TRBV6-4; CDR3 length: 15; CDR3 protein: CASSARWGGNYGYTF
J gene: TRBJ1-1; clone size: NA; V gene: TRBV25-1; CDR3 length: 11; CDR3 protein: CASSGLDGCFF
J gene: TRBJ2-2; clone size: NA; V gene: TRBV28; CDR3 length: 19; CDR3 protein: CASSPYWPSGRSGTGELFF
J gene: TRBJ2-7; clone size: NA; V gene: TRBV6-5; CDR3 length: 12; CDR3 protein: CACRGQAYEQYF
J gene: TRBJ2-1; clone size: NA; V gene: TRBV19; CDR3 length: 16; CDR3 protein: CASSMRNRGSYNEQFF
J gene: TRBJ2-1; clone size: NA; V gene: TRBV5-1; CDR3 length: 20; CDR3 protein: CASSLAPGLTRGSPYNEQFF
J gene: TRBJ2-2; clone size: NA; V gene: TRBV18; CDR3 length: 15; CDR3 protein: CASSISGAFTGELFF
J gene: TRBJ1-2; clone size: NA; V gene: TRBV30; CDR3 length: 14; CDR3 protein: CAWSFDRVSGGYTF
J gene: TRBJ2-3; clone size: NA; V gene: TRBV29-1; CDR3 length: 14; CDR3 protein: CSASRGRSTDTQYF
J gene: TRBJ1-1; clone size: NA; V gene: TRBV4-1; CDR3 length: 18; CDR3 protein: CASSQGIFGRGMNTEAFF
J gene: TRBJ1-1; clone size: NA; V gene: TRBV30; CDR3 length: 14; CDR3 protein: CAWSVGGASVGAFF
J gene: TRBJ1-1; clone size: NA; V gene: TRBV2; CDR3 length: 14; CDR3 protein: CASTIGNLGTEAFF
J gene: TRBJ2-7; clone size: NA; V gene: TRBV5-3; CDR3 length: 17; CDR3 protein: CARSFSRRPRFGSEQYF
J gene: TRBJ2-2; clone size: once; V gene: TRBV30; CDR3 length: 15; CDR3 protein: CAWAPGQGNTGELFF
J gene: TRBJ1-2; clone size: NA; V gene: TRBV10-3; CDR3 length: 14; CDR3 protein: CAISESRWAGGYTF
J gene: TRBJ2-1; clone size: NA; V gene: TRBV11-2; CDR3 length: 11; CDR3 protein: CASSVSSKQFF
J gene: TRBJ1-4; clone size: few; V gene: TRBV29-1; CDR3 length: 10; CDR3 protein: CSVEVGKLFF
J gene: TRBJ2-7; clone size: few; V gene: TRBV5-1; CDR3 length: 16; CDR3 protein: CASSFTSGLGPYEQYF
J gene: TRBJ2-5; clone size: once; V gene: TRBV29-1; CDR3 length: 17; CDR3 protein: CSVEGFRQGGRQETQYF
J gene: TRBJ2-7; clone size: NA; V gene: TRBV11-2; CDR3 length: 19; CDR3 protein: CASSLTGTVGLAGGYEQYF
J gene: TRBJ1-1; clone size: NA; V gene: TRBV6-1; CDR3 length: 14; CDR3 protein: CATTGRELGTEAFF
J gene: TRBJ2-7; clone size: NA; V gene: TRBV5-5; CDR3 length: 13; CDR3 protein: CASSPAPGNEQYF
J gene: TRBJ2-1; clone size: NA; V gene: TRBV6-1; CDR3 length: 16; CDR3 protein: CASSENYPSSYNEQFF
J gene: TRBJ2-7; clone size: NA; V gene: TRBV6-6; CDR3 length: 15; CDR3 protein: CASSPPGVLSYEQYF
J gene: TRBJ2-2; clone size: NA; V gene: TRBV6-6; CDR3 length: 13; CDR3 protein: CASNRGGTGELFF
J gene: TRBJ2-1; clone size: NA; V gene: TRBV5-4; CDR3 length: 14; CDR3 protein: CASSFEGTGPAHFF